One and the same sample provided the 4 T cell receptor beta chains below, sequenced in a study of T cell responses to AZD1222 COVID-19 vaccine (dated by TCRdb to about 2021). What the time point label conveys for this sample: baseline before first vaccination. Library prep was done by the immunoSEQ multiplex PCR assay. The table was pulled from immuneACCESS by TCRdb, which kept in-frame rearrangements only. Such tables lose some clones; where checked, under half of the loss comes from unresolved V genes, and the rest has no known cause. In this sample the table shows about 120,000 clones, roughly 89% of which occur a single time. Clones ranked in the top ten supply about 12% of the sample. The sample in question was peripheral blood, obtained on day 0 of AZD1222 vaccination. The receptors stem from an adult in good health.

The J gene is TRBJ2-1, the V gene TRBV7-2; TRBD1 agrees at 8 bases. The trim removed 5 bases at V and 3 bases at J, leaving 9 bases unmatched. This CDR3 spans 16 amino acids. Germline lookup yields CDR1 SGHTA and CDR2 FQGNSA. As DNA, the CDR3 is TGTGCCAGCAGCCCCCCCAGGGGGACAGGCTACAATGAGCAGTTCTTC. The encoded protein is CASSPPRGTGYNEQFF.

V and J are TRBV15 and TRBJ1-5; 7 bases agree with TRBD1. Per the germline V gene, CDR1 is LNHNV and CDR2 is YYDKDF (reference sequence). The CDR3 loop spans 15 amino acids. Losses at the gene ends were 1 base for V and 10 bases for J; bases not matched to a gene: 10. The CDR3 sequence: CATSRVAGGGEPQHF. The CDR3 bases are TGTGCCACCAGCAGAGTTGCAGGGGGTGGTGAACCCCAGCATTTT. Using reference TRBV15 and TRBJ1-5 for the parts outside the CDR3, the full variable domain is DAMVIQNPRYQVTQFGKPVTLSCSQTLNHNVMYWYQQKSSQAPKLLFHYYDKDFNNEADTPDNFQSRRPNTSFCFLDIRSPGLGDTAMYLCATSRVAGGGEPQHFGDGTRLSIL.

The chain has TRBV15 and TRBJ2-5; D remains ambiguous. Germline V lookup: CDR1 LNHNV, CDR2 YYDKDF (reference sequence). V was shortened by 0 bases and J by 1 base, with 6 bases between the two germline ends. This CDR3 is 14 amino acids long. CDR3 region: CATSRDRSQETQYF. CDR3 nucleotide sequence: TGTGCCACCAGCAGAGATCGGTCCCAAGAGACCCAGTACTTC.

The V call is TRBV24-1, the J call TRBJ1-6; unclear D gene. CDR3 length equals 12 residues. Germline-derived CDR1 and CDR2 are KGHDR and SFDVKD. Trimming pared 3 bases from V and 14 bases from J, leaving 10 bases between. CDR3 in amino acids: CATSDQRGALHF. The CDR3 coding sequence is TGTGCCACCAGTGATCAACGAGGAGCCCTCCACTTT.